These 8 T cell receptor beta chains came from one sample sequenced in a study of siplizumab effects on memory and regulatory T cells. Measured with immunoSEQ multiplex PCR; TCRdb has only the in-frame clones, and not every one. Of approximately 60,000 clones in the sample, roughly 85% were seen once. The sample comprised memory CD4+ T cells sorted from blood. The source of these receptors is a human donor in good health.

This chain connects TRBV30 to TRBJ1-3; TRBD1 aligns across 7 bases. With 0 bases clipped from V and 0 bases from J, the junction kept 5 bases outside the gene matches. The CDR3 is made up of 16 amino acids. The germline V gene has CDR1 GTSNPN and CDR2 SVGIG (reference sequence). CDR3 sequence: CAWSVRRTGSGNTIYF. The CDR3 DNA follows: TGTGCCTGGAGTGTCAGGAGGACAGGCTCTGGAAACACCATATATTTT. The whole variable domain, filled in from reference TRBV30 and TRBJ1-3, reads SQTIHQWPATLVQPVGSPLSLECTVEGTSNPNLYWYRQAAGRGLQLLFYSVGIGQISSEVPQNLSASRPQDRQFILSSKKLLLSDSGFYLCAWSVRRTGSGNTIYFGEGSWLTVV.

The genes are TRBV6-5 and TRBJ2-7, with D possibly being TRBD1 (6 bases). The V end was cut by 6 bases, the J end by 7 bases, with 16 bases between. Germline-derived CDR1 and CDR2 are MNHEY and SVGAGI. The CDR3 contains 13 residues. The CDR3 bases are TGTGCCAGCAGACCACAGGGTCCTAGAGAGCAGTACTTC. Its translation: CASRPQGPREQYF.

This rearrangement joins TRBV10-1 to TRBJ2-5; D is undetermined. This CDR3 is 12 amino acids long. Trimming took 0 bases from V and 7 from J, leaving 6 bases between them. Looked up from germline, CDR1 is WNHNN and CDR2 is SYGVQD (reference sequence). In DNA form, the CDR3 reads TGCGCCAGCAGTGAGTCGAAAGGGACCCAGTACTTC. Its protein is CASSESKGTQYF.

V and J are TRBV4-2 and TRBJ2-3; D possibly corresponds to TRBD2 (6 bases). V was shortened by 1 base and J by 1 base, with 9 bases between the two germline ends. Per germline, CDR1 LGHNA and CDR2 YNFKEQ. The CDR3 is made up of 15 amino acids. The DNA for the CDR3 is TGTGCCAGCAGCCAAGCCTCGGGGGGCACAGATACGCAGTATTTT. Protein product: CASSQASGGTDTQYF.

This chain joins TRBV6-1 and TRBJ2-2; D uncertain. The CDR3 runs 15 residues. V was cut by 7 bases and J by 3 bases, with 15 bases left in between. CDR1 is MNHNS and CDR2 is SASEGT in the germline V gene. CDR3 DNA sequence: TGTGCCAGCACTTTCCGATACGTGGACACCGGGGAGCTGTTTTTT. Encoded protein: CASTFRYVDTGELFF.

This chain joins TRBV6-1 and TRBJ2-3; D is ambiguous. V dropped 2 bases and J dropped 4 bases, with 13 bases sitting between them. CDR1 and CDR2 (germline): MNHNS, SASEGT. The CDR3 extends over 15 amino acids. The CDR3 region has the DNA TGTGCCAGCAGTGAACTGGTAGGGAAGCCAGATACGCAGTATTTT. Its translation: CASSELVGKPDTQYF.

The chain has TRBV9 and TRBJ1-1; no reliable D call. Germline lookup yields CDR1 SGDLS and CDR2 YYNGEE. V lost 3 bases and J lost 4, with 13 bases in between. CDR3 length equals 14 residues. As DNA, the CDR3 is TGTGCCAGCAGCGCCCCCCCGCCGAGCACTGAAGCTTTCTTT. Encoded protein: CASSAPPPSTEAFF. The full variable domain, with the rest looked up from reference TRBV9 and TRBJ1-1, is DSGVTQTPKHLITATGQRVTLRCSPRSGDLSVYWYQQSLDQGLQFLIQYYNGEERAKGNILERFSAQQFPDLHSELNLSSLELGDSALYFCASSAPPPSTEAFFGQGTRLTVV.

The chain has TRBV5-5 and TRBJ1-5; possible D gene TRBD1, 5 bases. Between the trimmed V and J ends, which lost 1 base and 0 bases, there was a span of 11 bases. CDR1 is SGHKS, CDR2 YYEKEE, per germline (reference sequence). This CDR3 has 16 residues. CDR3 nucleotides: TGTGCCAGCAGCTTGATCTGGGACGTTAGCAATCAGCCCCAGCATTTT. The encoded protein is CASSLIWDVSNQPQHF.